The 30 T cell receptor beta chains below come from one sample, sequenced in a study of blood T cell repertoires in COVID-19. TCRdb's table, derived via immunoSEQ multiplex PCR, lists solely in-frame clones and lacks some. The sample records about 240,000 clones, 85% to 90% being singletons. What was sequenced was peripheral blood. These receptors all come from an older woman with active or convalescent COVID-19.

The V gene is TRBV6-2 or TRBV6-3, the J gene TRBJ2-5; D remains ambiguous. V was cut by 5 bases and J by 7 bases, with 20 bases left in between. Germline values: CDR1 MNHEY, CDR2 SVGEGT. The CDR3 extends over 15 amino acids. The CDR3 spells CASSPLIRPKRTQYF. In DNA form, the CDR3 reads TGTGCCAGCAGTCCCCTCATTCGTCCCAAGCGGACCCAGTACTTC.

About this clone itself: At one end the junction does not follow the germline gene, possibly because of a read error. V gene TRBV7-2 combines with J gene TRBJ2-5, with unresolved D. The CDR3 is 14 amino acids. The germline V gene encodes CDR1 SGHTA and CDR2 FQGNSA. CDR3 amino acids: CASSFQVNTETQYF. CDR3 nucleotides: TGTGCCAGCAGCTTCCAAGTAAATACGGAGACTCAGTACTTC.

The chain couples TRBV11-2 to TRBJ1-1; D gene unclear. Germline loops: CDR1 SGHAT, CDR2 FQNNGV. This CDR3 has 15 amino acids. V was cut by 0 bases and J by 4 bases, with 12 bases left in between. The CDR3 reads CASSLDRVPFTEAFF. CDR3 bases: TGTGCCAGCAGCTTAGATCGCGTACCCTTCACTGAAGCTTTCTTT. The full variable domain, its missing parts supplied by reference TRBV11-2 and TRBJ1-1, is EAGVAQSPRYKIIEKRQSVAFWCNPISGHATLYWYQQILGQGPKLLIQFQNNGVVDDSQLPKDRFSAERLKGVDSTLKIQPAKLEDSAVYLCASSLDRVPFTEAFFGQGTRLTVV.

The chain has TRBV29-1 and TRBJ1-1; D is possibly TRBD1 (5 bases). V was trimmed by 2 bases and J by 5 bases, leaving 9 bases between them. Looked up from germline, CDR1 is SQVTM and CDR2 is ANQGSEA. The CDR3 extends over 12 amino acids. CDR3 DNA sequence: TGCAGCGTTGAACCCGACAGTACTGAAGCTTTCTTT. It is translated as CSVEPDSTEAFF.

V and J are TRBV7-6 and TRBJ2-2; D remains ambiguous. The CDR3 contains 12 residues. Trimming took 3 bases from V and 6 from J, leaving 5 bases between them. Per the germline V gene, CDR1 is SGHVS and CDR2 is FNYEAQ. The CDR3 is CASSFAAGELFF. In DNA, the CDR3 is TGTGCCAGCAGCTTCGCGGCCGGGGAGCTGTTTTTT.

The rearrangement links TRBV5-5 to TRBJ2-7; D is possibly TRBD1 (5 bases). The CDR3 covers 14 residues. Trimming cost V 4 bases and J 0 bases, with 11 bases left between them. Germline-derived CDR1 and CDR2 are SGHKS and YYEKEE (reference sequence). CDR3 in DNA: TGTGCCAGCAGCGTAGACAGCAGCTCCTACGAGCAGTACTTC. Protein product: CASSVDSSSYEQYF.

The CDR3 DNA follows: TGTGCCATCAGTGAGTCGTACCCTAGCGGGGCCAGCACAGATACGCAGTATTTT. As protein: CAISESYPSGASTDTQYF. The chain uses TRBV10-3 and TRBJ2-3, with 9 bases identical to TRBD2. There are 18 residues in the CDR3. The V gene end was trimmed by 0 bases and the J gene end by 0 bases; junction bases not matched to a gene: 7. Per germline, CDR1 ENHRY and CDR2 SYGVKD.

The chain has TRBV11-1 and TRBJ1-2, with 7 bases aligning to TRBD1. V shed 5 bases and J 8 bases; nucleotides not matched to a gene: 5. The CDR3 sequence is 12 residues long. Germline V CDR1 and CDR2: SGHAT, FQDESV (reference sequence). The CDR3 protein is CASSNPGGGYTF. The CDR3 DNA reads as TGTGCCAGCAGCAACCCAGGGGGAGGCTACACCTTC.

This chain uses TRBV18 with TRBJ2-1; D gene uncertain. V lost 2 bases to trimming and J lost 7 bases, with 12 bases between them. In germline, CDR1 is KGHSH, CDR2 LQKENI. This CDR3 region has 14 residues. CDR3 sequence: CASSPSEGWNEQFF. For the CDR3, the DNA is TGTGCCAGCTCACCAAGCGAAGGCTGGAATGAGCAGTTCTTC.

This clone was observed a handful of times. The chain combines TRBV10-3 with TRBJ1-5; D is unresolved. V was pared by 6 bases and J by 6 bases, with 18 bases between. Germline CDR1 and CDR2: ENHRY and SYGVKD. The CDR3 covers 15 residues. DNA for the CDR3: TGTGCCATCAGCCCGGACCATACGGAGGGTCAGCCCCAGCATTTT. Its protein is CAISPDHTEGQPQHF.

V and J are TRBV7-8 and TRBJ1-1; D is perhaps TRBD1 (6 bases). Trimming left V 0 bases short and J 2 bases short, with 19 bases between. This CDR3 contains 18 residues. Germline lookup yields CDR1 SGHVS and CDR2 FQNEAQ. For the CDR3, the DNA is TGTGCCAGCAGCTTAGCGCTCAGGCAGGGGAGTCTTAACACTGAAGCTTTCTTT. Translation: CASSLALRQGSLNTEAFF.

The chain carries TRBV4-2 and TRBJ1-2, with D possibly TRBD1 on 5 matching bases. Trimming removed 1 base from V and 6 bases from J, with 15 bases in between. Per germline, CDR1 LGHNA and CDR2 YNFKEQ. The CDR3 runs to 15 residues. In DNA, the CDR3 is TGTGCCAGCAGCCAAGTGGTTGGGGCTTTCGATGGCTACACCTTC. Amino acid sequence: CASSQVVGAFDGYTF.

The J gene is TRBJ2-1, the V gene TRBV7-2; 11 bases are shared with TRBD1. V lost 5 bases and J lost 4; bases outside the gene matches: 10. Germline CDR1 is SGHTA and CDR2 is FQGNSA. This CDR3 comprises 17 residues. For the CDR3, the DNA is TGTGCCAGCAGCCTTATGGGGGGGACAGGGGGTTACAATGAGCAGTTCTTC. Its protein product is CASSLMGGTGGYNEQFF.

This clone has just a few counts. The rearrangement uses TRBV24-1 and TRBJ1-1, with a possible D match to TRBD1 (5 bases). The CDR3 is 14 residues long. The germline V gene encodes CDR1 KGHDR and CDR2 SFDVKD. The germline V and J ends were trimmed by 5 bases and 1 base, with 10 bases remaining between them. The CDR3 here is CATSGTGRNTEAFF. CDR3 nucleotide sequence: TGTGCCACCAGTGGAACAGGACGGAACACTGAAGCTTTCTTT.

This clone was counted only a few times. This chain uses TRBV6-6 with TRBJ1-5; no definite D call. Germline lookup yields CDR1 MNHNY and CDR2 SVGAGI (reference sequence). V was cut by 2 bases and J by 4 bases, with 9 bases left in between. The CDR3 covers 14 residues. This CDR3 is CASSYEGRNQPQHF. The CDR3 bases are TGTGCCAGCAGTTACGAAGGGAGGAATCAGCCCCAGCATTTT.

The rearrangement uses TRBV28 and TRBJ1-5; the D is unclear. CDR3 length equals 12 residues. V was pared by 8 bases and J by 6 bases, with 11 bases between. CDR1 is MDHEN and CDR2 is SYDVKM in the germline V gene. The CDR3: CASGILGQPQHF. The CDR3 DNA reads TGTGCCAGCGGAATACTAGGTCAGCCCCAGCATTTT.

This chain links TRBV18 with TRBJ1-3; weak D call: TRBD1 (5 bases). Germline V gene lookup returns CDR1 KGHSH and CDR2 LQKENI. V lost 3 bases, J lost 4 bases, and 13 bases lay in between. The CDR3 is 15 residues long. The CDR3 nucleotides read TGTGCCAGCTCACCCGATTCAGGGTTCGGAAACACCATATATTTT. Translating it yields CASSPDSGFGNTIYF. The whole variable domain, filled in from reference TRBV18 and TRBJ1-3, reads NAGVMQNPRHLVRRRGQEARLRCSPMKGHSHVYWYRQLPEEGLKFMVYLQKENIIDESGMPKERFSAEFPKEGPSILRIQQVVRGDSAAYFCASSPDSGFGNTIYFGEGSWLTVV.

CDR3 residues: CASSIGGYLRGQFF. DNA for the CDR3: TGTGCCAGTAGTATTGGGGGATACCTGCGGGGGCAGTTCTTC. This chain links TRBV19 with TRBJ2-1; maybe TRBD2 (6 bases). Trimming stripped 3 bases from V and 12 bases from J, with 18 bases between. Germline CDR1 is LNHDA and CDR2 is SQIVND (reference sequence). The CDR3 length is 14 residues.

This rearrangement joins TRBV7-9 to TRBJ1-1; possibly TRBD1 for D (6 bases). V was trimmed by 2 bases and J by 1 base, leaving 11 bases between them. Germline V gives CDR1 SEHNR, CDR2 FQNEAQ (reference sequence). This CDR3 has 15 amino acids. The CDR3: CASSLTTGPNTEAFF. The CDR3 region has the DNA TGTGCCAGCAGCTTAACGACAGGACCGAACACTGAAGCTTTCTTT.

This chain joins TRBV4-3 and TRBJ1-4; TRBD1 matches 10 bases. CDR3 size: 17 residues. Looked up from germline, CDR1 is LGHNA and CDR2 is YSLEER. With V trimmed by 0 bases and J by 8 bases, 9 bases remained unmatched. The CDR3 loop is CASSQDVRQGAWEKLFF. The CDR3 nucleotides are TGCGCCAGCAGCCAAGATGTCCGACAGGGGGCGTGGGAAAAACTGTTTTTT.

V is TRBV5-1 and J is TRBJ2-7; 7 nucleotides agree with TRBD1. The J segment lost 5 bases and the V segment lost 7 bases, leaving 9 bases of the junction unmatched. Per the germline V gene, CDR1 is SGHRS and CDR2 is YFSETQ. The CDR3 contains 13 residues. In DNA, the CDR3 is TGCGCCAGCGGCCTCCTGACAGGGAACGAGCAGTACTTC. The encoded protein is CASGLLTGNEQYF.

There are a few counts of this clone. V is TRBV28 and J is TRBJ1-2, with a weak D call TRBD1 (5 bases). The CDR3 is made up of 14 amino acids. Germline CDR1 is MDHEN and CDR2 is SYDVKM. Deletions cut 5 bases from V and 8 bases from J, with 18 bases between. CDR3 sequence reads: CASSGGRFNAGYTF. CDR3 nucleotides: TGTGCCAGCAGTGGGGGGAGATTCAACGCCGGCTACACCTTC.

The rearrangement joins TRBV6-2 or TRBV6-3 to TRBJ1-6; possible D gene TRBD1, 5 bases. This CDR3 spans 13 amino acids. Germline V gene data show CDR1 as MNHEY and CDR2 as SVGEGT. The V and J ends lost 5 bases and 10 bases respectively, with 12 bases between them. Here the CDR3 DNA reads TGTGCCAGCAGTACGACAGAGGCGTCACCCCTCCACTTT. Protein: CASSTTEASPLHF.

CDR3 loop: CASSQGVGGESTF. CDR3 nucleotides: TGTGCCAGCAGCCAAGGCGTAGGGGGTGAGAGTACCTTC. The chain joins TRBV3-1 (or the pseudogene TRBV3-2) to TRBJ1-2; the D gene is possibly TRBD1 (6 bases). V was shortened by 1 base and J by 14 bases, with 17 bases between the two germline ends. This CDR3 spans 13 amino acids. The V gene's germline CDR1 is LGHDT and CDR2 YNNKEL (reference sequence).

This clone was seen just once. The rearrangement uses TRBV18 and TRBJ1-1; D may be TRBD1 (5 bases). Germline V gene data show CDR1 as KGHSH and CDR2 as LQKENI. This CDR3 is 13 amino acids long. V was clipped by 3 bases and J by 4 bases, with 9 bases between them. CDR3 amino acids: CASSPGQLTEAFF. The CDR3 region has the DNA TGTGCCAGCTCACCGGGGCAGCTCACTGAAGCTTTCTTT.

V gene TRBV5-4 combines with J gene TRBJ2-2, with TRBD2 matching over 8 bases. Germline V gene lookup returns CDR1 SGHNT and CDR2 YYREEE (reference sequence). The V and J ends lost 4 bases and 5 bases, in that order; junction bases with no gene match: 4. The CDR3 covers 14 residues. In DNA, the CDR3 is TGTGCCAGCAGCCCTGCGGGGGGAACCGGGGAGCTGTTTTTT. Residues: CASSPAGGTGELFF. The entire variable domain, with the rest obtained from reference TRBV5-4 and TRBJ2-2, is as follows: ETGVTQSPTHLIKTRGQQVTLRCSSQSGHNTVSWYQQALGQGPQFIFQYYREEENGRGNFPPRFSGLQFPNYSSELNVNALELDDSALYLCASSPAGGTGELFFGEGSRLTVL.

V gene TRBV7-2 combines with J gene TRBJ2-4, with 15 bases lining up with TRBD2. The germline V gene encodes CDR1 SGHTA and CDR2 FQGNSA. With 4 bases clipped from V and 9 bases from J, the junction kept 10 bases outside the gene matches. This CDR3 is built from 17 residues. The CDR3 nucleotides are TGTGCCAGCAGCTCAAAAGGACTAGCGGGGGGGCTTGGCATTCAGTACTTC. This sequence encodes CASSSKGLAGGLGIQYF.

The V and J genes are TRBV5-1 and TRBJ1-5; maybe TRBD1 (5 bases). CDR3 length: 15 amino acids. V gave up 0 bases and J gave up 6 bases, with 13 bases separating them. CDR1 is SGHRS, CDR2 YFSETQ, per germline. In DNA, the CDR3 is TGCGCCAGCAGCTTGGACAGGAGTACGGGTCAGCCCCAGCATTTT. This encodes CASSLDRSTGQPQHF.

This chain uses TRBV6-5 with TRBJ1-4; 11 nucleotides match TRBD1. Germline V lookup: CDR1 MNHEY, CDR2 SVGAGI. The junction had 4 bases not matched to a gene; V was cut back by 5 bases and J by 8 bases. The CDR3 is 14 amino acids. CDR3 sequence: CASSQDRGREKLFF. In DNA, the CDR3 is TGTGCCAGCAGTCAGGACAGGGGGCGAGAAAAACTGTTTTTT.

This sequence joins TRBV5-1 and TRBJ1-6; 7 bases align to TRBD1. V gave up 4 bases and J gave up 0 bases; unmatched junction bases: 4. The germline V gene has CDR1 SGHRS and CDR2 YFSETQ. The CDR3 has 16 amino acids. The CDR3 coding sequence is TGCGCCAGCAGCCCACAGGGGTTCTCCTATAATTCACCCCTCCACTTT. It encodes CASSPQGFSYNSPLHF.